These 24 T cell receptor beta chains were all obtained from the same sample, sequenced in a study of human T cells and chemical hapten exposure. MiXCR, run by TCRdb on the RACE reads, gives a single entry per CDR3 protein. The sample lists a few hundred thousand distinct CDR3 sequences, under 6.5% seen once, with 5% to 6% in the top ten. Stated time point: patch test 2, 6 weeks after DPC sensitization. Sample treatment: therapeutic diphenylcyclopropenone sensitization with weekly scalp DPC. Sequenced material: whole blood, taken in connection with sensitization to the hapten diphenylcyclopropenone (DPC). These receptor sequences come from a woman aged 18-29 years with alopecia areata. Some clones in this sample may be carry-over from other donors' samples.

This clonotype showed up many times. The gene calls are TRBV20-1 and TRBJ2-1; TRBD2 aligns across 9 bases. From germline, CDR1 is DFQATT and CDR2 SNEGSKA (reference sequence). The CDR3 contains 14 residues. With 6 bases clipped from V and 3 bases from J, the junction kept 6 bases outside the gene matches. This chain's CDR3 is CSAVAGDHYNEQFF. CDR3 bases: TGCAGTGCGGTAGCGGGGGACCACTACAATGAGCAGTTCTTC.

This clonotype was observed many times. The chain carries TRBV28 and TRBJ1-1; D remains ambiguous. Germline-derived CDR1 and CDR2 are MDHEN and SYDVKM. V lost 2 bases to trimming and J lost 0 bases, with 10 bases between them. This CDR3 contains 15 residues. CDR3 DNA sequence: TGTGCCAGCAGTTTACCGAGCTTCTTGAACACTGAAGCTTTCTTT. Protein sequence: CASSLPSFLNTEAFF.

This clonotype came up many times. The rearrangement uses TRBV14 and TRBJ1-6; D is undetermined. Germline CDR1 is SGHDN and CDR2 is FVKESK. This CDR3 region has 13 residues. Trimming pared 8 bases from V and 6 bases from J, leaving 11 bases between. The CDR3 protein is CASAGQLNSPLHF. CDR3 DNA: TGTGCCAGCGCCGGGCAGCTTAATTCACCCCTCCACTTT. Supplemented by reference TRBV14 and TRBJ1-6, the full variable domain reads EAGVTQFPSHSVIEKGQTVTLRCDPISGHDNLYWYRRVMGKEIKFLLHFVKESKQDESGMPNNRFLAERTGGTYSTLKVQPAELEDSGVYFCASAGQLNSPLHFGNGTRLTVT.

This clonotype was seen repeatedly, ten times or more. The chain uses TRBV20-1 and TRBJ1-5; D possibly corresponds to TRBD1 (6 bases). The germline CDR1 and CDR2 sequences are DFQATT and SNEGSKA (reference sequence). V was pared by 3 bases and J by 1 base, with 7 bases between. The CDR3 spans 13 residues. The CDR3 sequence: CSASRGSNQPQHF. The CDR3, as DNA: TGCAGTGCTAGTAGGGGGAGCAATCAGCCCCAGCATTTT.

V gene TRBV7-8 combines with J gene TRBJ2-1, with 9 bases identical to TRBD2. The V segment lost 5 bases and the J segment 3 bases; nucleotides outside the gene matches: 8. CDR3 length equals 16 residues. Germline values: CDR1 SGHVS, CDR2 FQNEAQ. In DNA form, the CDR3 reads TGTGCCAGCAGCCTTATGCGGGGGGGCCTCTACAATGAGCAGTTCTTC. It specifies CASSLMRGGLYNEQFF.

This clonotype was observed a handful of times. The chain recombines TRBV7-9 with TRBJ2-1, with 12 positions matching TRBD1. CDR3 size: 16 residues. In germline, CDR1 is SEHNR, CDR2 FQNEAQ (reference sequence). V lost 5 bases, J lost 2 bases, and 4 bases stayed unmatched. The CDR3 nucleotides read TGTGCCAGCAGCCCCGGGGACAGGGGGCCCTACAATGAGCAGTTCTTC. It codes for CASSPGDRGPYNEQFF.

There are a few counts of this clonotype. This chain joins TRBV5-5 and TRBJ1-1; 9 nucleotides agree with TRBD1. The length of the CDR3 is 14 residues. V was pared by 4 bases and J by 5 bases, with 6 bases of the junction left unmatched. Germline V gene data show CDR1 as SGHKS and CDR2 as YYEKEE (reference sequence). The CDR3 DNA reads TGTGCCAGCAGCAAAGGACAGGGGTCTACTGAAGCTTTCTTT. This translates into CASSKGQGSTEAFF.

This clonotype has a count of ten or more. The chain is built from TRBV28 and TRBJ1-2; D gene uncertain. The V end lost 6 bases, the J end lost 4 bases, and 9 bases lay between the germline ends. The CDR3 has 12 amino acids. CDR1 is MDHEN and CDR2 is SYDVKM in the germline V gene. The CDR3 protein is CASSGPVYGYTF. CDR3 DNA: TGTGCCAGCAGCGGACCTGTCTATGGCTACACCTTC.

This clonotype was counted at least ten times. The rearrangement joins TRBV2 to TRBJ2-7; D tentatively fits TRBD1 or TRBD2 (7 bases each). The length of the CDR3 is 12 residues. V lost 8 bases to trimming and J lost 4 bases, with 12 bases between them. Germline-derived CDR1 and CDR2 are SNHLY and FYNNEI. The CDR3 nucleotides read TGTGCCAGCCTCCAGGGGGGGTACGAGCAGTACTTC. It encodes CASLQGGYEQYF.

This clonotype was detected ten times or more. This sequence joins TRBV4-2 and TRBJ2-3; TRBD2 aligns across 8 bases. Germline V gene sequence: CDR1 LGHNA, CDR2 YNFKEQ. V shed 0 bases and J 6 bases; nucleotides not matched to a gene: 5. The CDR3 length is 15 residues. CDR3 in amino acids: CASSQDGGAGDTQYF. DNA for the CDR3: TGTGCCAGCAGCCAAGACGGGGGGGCCGGGGATACGCAGTATTTT.

This clonotype was recorded only once. V is TRBV10-3 and J is TRBJ2-7; 7 bases are a match to TRBD2. In germline, CDR1 is ENHRY, CDR2 SYGVKD. The CDR3 length is 14 residues. The trim removed 4 bases at V and 6 bases at J, leaving 9 bases unmatched. CDR3: CAISVGLETSEQYF. The CDR3 DNA sequence: TGTGCCATCAGTGTTGGACTAGAGACTTCCGAGCAGTACTTC.

This clonotype occurred a few times. The gene calls are TRBV5-1 and TRBJ1-2; the D is unclear. Per the germline V gene, CDR1 is SGHRS and CDR2 is YFSETQ. The CDR3 has 14 amino acids. Trimming shortened V by 5 bases and J by 3 bases, and 14 bases separated the two germline ends. CDR3 sequence (DNA): TGCGCCAGCAGTCACCCATACGGCGACTATGGCTACACCTTC. This codes for CASSHPYGDYGYTF.

This clonotype has a handful of counts. The chain couples TRBV27 to TRBJ2-7; tentative D call: TRBD1 (6 bases). The CDR3 is 12 amino acids. The germline V gene has CDR1 MNHEY and CDR2 SMNVEV (reference sequence). V dropped 7 bases and J dropped 3 bases, with 10 bases sitting between them. In nucleotides, the CDR3 is TGTGCCAGCAAAGGGGGACACTACGAGCAGTACTTC. Translation gives CASKGGHYEQYF.

This clonotype was seen more than once but under ten times. This rearrangement joins TRBV28 to TRBJ2-7; the D gene is possibly TRBD1 (5 bases). The V gene's germline CDR1 is MDHEN and CDR2 SYDVKM. This CDR3 has 15 amino acids. The V gene lost 3 bases and the J gene lost 0 bases, with 12 bases spanning the gap. The CDR3 DNA follows: TGTGCCAGCAGTTTTGGTGCAGGGCCCTCCTACGAGCAGTACTTC. Translating gives CASSFGAGPSYEQYF.

The genes are TRBV2 and TRBJ1-2, with TRBD1 identical over 9 bases. This CDR3 spans 13 amino acids. Trimming removed 7 bases from V and 6 bases from J; junction bases left unmatched: 6. CDR1 is SNHLY and CDR2 is FYNNEI in the germline V gene. The CDR3 sequence: CASKRDRDDGYTF. CDR3 sequence (DNA): TGTGCCAGCAAACGGGACAGGGATGATGGCTACACCTTC.

This clonotype was found many times. The chain joins TRBV28 to TRBJ1-5, with TRBD1 matching over 7 bases. CDR3 length: 16 residues. Germline values: CDR1 MDHEN, CDR2 SYDVKM. V lost 4 bases, J lost 3 bases, and 9 bases stayed unmatched. The CDR3 nucleotides read TGTGCCAGCAGTTCCCTAGGGGGCGGTTTCAATCAGCCCCAGCATTTT. It translates to CASSSLGGGFNQPQHF.

This sequence joins TRBV6-4 and TRBJ1-1; no definite D call. From germline, CDR1 is MRHNA and CDR2 SNTAGT. There are 14 residues in the CDR3. With 6 bases removed from V and 7 bases from J, the gap between germline ends came to 18 bases. CDR3 sequence (DNA): TGTGCCAGCAGCGACCGGAACGCCCCGGGTGAAGCTTTCTTT. Protein: CASSDRNAPGEAFF.

This clonotype came up many times. The chain uses TRBV14 and TRBJ1-6, with TRBD1 as a possible D gene (5 bases). Germline CDR1 reads SGHDN; CDR2 reads FVKESK. V shed 1 base and J shed 7 bases, with 8 bases lying between them. CDR3 size: 14 residues. This CDR3 is CASSQVTGNSPLHF. The CDR3 DNA reads TGTGCCAGCAGCCAAGTAACAGGCAATTCACCCCTCCACTTT. Based on the CDR3 plus reference TRBV14 and TRBJ1-6, the full variable domain is EAGVTQFPSHSVIEKGQTVTLRCDPISGHDNLYWYRRVMGKEIKFLLHFVKESKQDESGMPNNRFLAERTGGTYSTLKVQPAELEDSGVYFCASSQVTGNSPLHFGNGTRLTVT.

This clonotype has only a few counts. The CDR3 sequence: CASSQMGWGTEAFF. The CDR3 coding sequence is TGCGCCAGCAGCCAAATGGGTTGGGGGACTGAAGCTTTCTTT. V is TRBV4-3 and J is TRBJ1-1, with D maybe TRBD1 (5 bases). CDR1 LGHNA and CDR2 YSLEER come from the germline V gene. The CDR3 runs to 14 residues. V was trimmed by 2 bases and J by 5 bases, leaving 12 bases between them.

A few counts support this clonotype. The V call is TRBV3-1, the J call TRBJ2-5; D is ambiguous. Trimming removed 3 bases from V and 5 bases from J, with 7 bases in between. In germline, CDR1 is LGHDT, CDR2 YNNKEL (reference sequence). CDR3 size: 12 residues. The CDR3: CASSHGRETQYF. The CDR3 bases are TGTGCCAGCAGCCACGGTCGGGAGACCCAGTACTTC.

The rearrangement joins TRBV12-5 to TRBJ1-1; D not resolved. The CDR3 is made up of 13 amino acids. Germline V gives CDR1 LGHNT, CDR2 FRNRAP. V lost 4 bases and J lost 4, with 10 bases in between. The CDR3 loop reads CASGSLAGTEAFF. Written as DNA, the CDR3 is TGTGCTAGTGGTTCACTCGCAGGCACTGAAGCTTTCTTT.

At least ten counts were recorded for this clonotype. The chain carries TRBV6-1 and TRBJ2-7; TRBD2 matches 8 bases. Losses at the gene ends were 4 bases for V and 7 bases for J; bases not matched to a gene: 12. This CDR3 has 15 amino acids. CDR1 and CDR2 (germline): MNHNS, SASEGT. CDR3 nucleotides: TGTGCCAGCAGTGTTGGACTAGCCGGGGCGGAGGAGCAGTACTTC. As protein: CASSVGLAGAEEQYF.

This clonotype has only a few counts. V gene TRBV28 combines with J gene TRBJ1-1; maybe TRBD1 (6 bases). The V end lost 8 bases, the J end lost 1 base, and 17 bases lay between the germline ends. The CDR3 contains 15 residues. CDR1 is MDHEN and CDR2 is SYDVKM in the germline V gene. CDR3 in DNA: TGTGCCAGCGGGGGAGCACAGGGAGGGAACACTGAAGCTTTCTTT. Translation: CASGGAQGGNTEAFF.

This clonotype showed up just a few times. The chain is built from TRBV21-1 and TRBJ2-2; the D call of TRBD1 is as the table states it, not checked on the DNA. TRBV21-1 is deemed a pseudogene. The CDR3 is 19 amino acids. The CDR3 DNA follows: TGTGCCAGCAGCCCCCGGGACAGGCTGCCGTCCCTCCCAACCGGGGAGCTGTTTTTT. As protein: CASSPRDRLPSLPTGELFF.